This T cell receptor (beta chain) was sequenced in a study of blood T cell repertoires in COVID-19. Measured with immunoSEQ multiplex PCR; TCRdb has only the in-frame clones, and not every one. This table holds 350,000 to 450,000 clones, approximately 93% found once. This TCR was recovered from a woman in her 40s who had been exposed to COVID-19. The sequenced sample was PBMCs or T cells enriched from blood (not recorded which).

The CDR3 DNA follows: TGTGCTAGTGGTTTGGACAGCTACGAGCAGTACTTC. The encoded protein is CASGLDSYEQYF. This chain uses TRBV12-5 with TRBJ2-7; D not certain. The CDR3 has 12 amino acids. The V end was cut by 1 base, the J end by 3 bases, with 4 bases between. The germline V gene has CDR1 LGHNT and CDR2 FRNRAP.